This note documents a single TCR beta chain sequence. The data derive from a study of blood T cell repertoires in COVID-19. At the level of the study: PBMCs, B-cell-depleted T cells, or T cells provided the cDNA or gDNA that made up the material.

In the study's own analysis: Estimates of nucleated cell counts were drawn from the amplification of reference gene primers. Clones were read by immunoSEQ multiplex PCR, and TCRdb kept only the in-frame ones, dropping some. V, J and clone size reflect that table, while D and trimming were determined from the DNA. The data show fewer than 350,000 clones, with 85% seen just once and under 2% held by the top ten. A PCR-confirmed or clinician-diagnosed COVID-19 case had contacted exposed participants within 2 weeks of entry. The material sequenced was PBMCs or T cells enriched from blood (not recorded which). This TCR was sampled from a young woman who had been exposed to COVID-19.

The CDR3 reads CASSLISGTAYEQYF. CDR3 DNA: TGTGCCAGCAGCTTAATTAGCGGAACAGCCTACGAGCAGTACTTC. V is TRBV7-9 and J is TRBJ2-7; D is possibly TRBD2 (6 bases). Germline V gene data show CDR1 as SEHNR and CDR2 as FQNEAQ (reference sequence). Trimming removed 2 bases from V and 2 bases from J, with 13 bases in between. This CDR3 is 15 amino acids long.